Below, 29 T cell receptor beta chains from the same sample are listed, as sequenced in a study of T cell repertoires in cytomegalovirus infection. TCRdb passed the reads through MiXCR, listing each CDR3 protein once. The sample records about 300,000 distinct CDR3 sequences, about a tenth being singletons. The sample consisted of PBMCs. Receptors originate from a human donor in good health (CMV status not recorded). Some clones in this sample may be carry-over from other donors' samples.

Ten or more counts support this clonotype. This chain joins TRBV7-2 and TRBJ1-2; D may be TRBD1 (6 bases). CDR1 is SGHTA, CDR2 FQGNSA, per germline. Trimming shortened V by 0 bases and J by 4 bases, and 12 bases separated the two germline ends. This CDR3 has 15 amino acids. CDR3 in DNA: TGTGCCAGCAGCTTAGCGCCAGACAGGCTCTATGGCTACACCTTC. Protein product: CASSLAPDRLYGYTF.

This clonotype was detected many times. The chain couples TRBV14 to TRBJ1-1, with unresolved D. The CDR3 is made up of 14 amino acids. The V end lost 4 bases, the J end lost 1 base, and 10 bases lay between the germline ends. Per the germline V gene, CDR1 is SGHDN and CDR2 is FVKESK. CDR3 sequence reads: CASSRKAWNTEAFF. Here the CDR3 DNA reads TGTGCCAGCAGCCGAAAGGCTTGGAACACTGAAGCTTTCTTT.

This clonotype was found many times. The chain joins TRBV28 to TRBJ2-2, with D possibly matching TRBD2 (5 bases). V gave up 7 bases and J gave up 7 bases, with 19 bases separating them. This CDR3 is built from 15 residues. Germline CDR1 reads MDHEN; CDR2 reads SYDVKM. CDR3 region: CASKSASRPFGELFF. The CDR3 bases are TGTGCCAGCAAATCGGCTAGCCGCCCCTTCGGGGAGCTGTTTTTT.

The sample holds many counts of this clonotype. CDR3 protein: CAISEPFGGGPRYNEQFF. The CDR3, as DNA: TGTGCCATCAGTGAGCCATTTGGAGGGGGGCCGAGATACAATGAGCAGTTCTTC. The V gene is TRBV10-3, the J gene TRBJ2-1; either TRBD1 or TRBD2 may fit D (6 bases each). V was trimmed by 2 bases and J by 4 bases, leaving 21 bases between them. Germline CDR1 and CDR2: ENHRY and SYGVKD. There are 18 residues in the CDR3.

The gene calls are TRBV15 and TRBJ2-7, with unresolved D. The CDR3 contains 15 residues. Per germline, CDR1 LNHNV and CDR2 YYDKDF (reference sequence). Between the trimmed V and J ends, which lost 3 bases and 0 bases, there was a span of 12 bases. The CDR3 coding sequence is TGTGCCACCAGCAGGACCACCTCGAGCTCCTACGAGCAGTACTTC. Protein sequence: CATSRTTSSSYEQYF.

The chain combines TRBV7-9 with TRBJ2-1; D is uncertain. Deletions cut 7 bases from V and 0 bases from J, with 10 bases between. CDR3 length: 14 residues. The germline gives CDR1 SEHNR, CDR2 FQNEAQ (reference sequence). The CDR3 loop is CASITPSSYNEQFF. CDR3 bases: TGTGCCAGCATTACACCGAGCTCCTACAATGAGCAGTTCTTC.

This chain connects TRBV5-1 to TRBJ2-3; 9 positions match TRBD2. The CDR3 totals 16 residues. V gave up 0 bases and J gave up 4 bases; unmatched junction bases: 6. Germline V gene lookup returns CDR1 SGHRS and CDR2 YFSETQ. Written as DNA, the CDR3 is TGCGCCAGCAGCTTGGGGGCTAGCGGGGCACCAGATACGCAGTATTTT. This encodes CASSLGASGAPDTQYF.

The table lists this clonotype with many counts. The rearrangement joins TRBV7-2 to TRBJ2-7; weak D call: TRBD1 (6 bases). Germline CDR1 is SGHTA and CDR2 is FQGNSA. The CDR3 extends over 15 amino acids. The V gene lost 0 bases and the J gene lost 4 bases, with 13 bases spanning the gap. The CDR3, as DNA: TGTGCCAGCAGCTTAGCCGCTGGACAGAAATACGAGCAGTACTTC. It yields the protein CASSLAAGQKYEQYF.

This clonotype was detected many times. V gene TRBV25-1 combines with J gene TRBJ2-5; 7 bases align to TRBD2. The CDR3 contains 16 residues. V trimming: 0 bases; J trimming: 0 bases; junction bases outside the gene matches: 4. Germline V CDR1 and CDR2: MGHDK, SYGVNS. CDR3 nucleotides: TGTGCCAGCAGTGAATACCTGGGGAGGGACCAAGAGACCCAGTACTTC. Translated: CASSEYLGRDQETQYF. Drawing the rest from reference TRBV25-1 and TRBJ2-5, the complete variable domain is EADIYQTPRYLVIGTGKKITLECSQTMGHDKMYWYQQDPGMELHLIHYSYGVNSTEKGDLSSESTVSRIRTEHFPLTLESARPSHTSQYLCASSEYLGRDQETQYFGPGTRLLVL.

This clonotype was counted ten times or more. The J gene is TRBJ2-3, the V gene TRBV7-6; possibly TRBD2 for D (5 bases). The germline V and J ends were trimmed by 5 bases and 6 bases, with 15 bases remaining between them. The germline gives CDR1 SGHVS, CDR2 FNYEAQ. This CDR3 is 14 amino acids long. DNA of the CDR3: TGTGCCAGCAGCCTCATGGGTACGGGGGATACGCAGTATTTT. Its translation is CASSLMGTGDTQYF.

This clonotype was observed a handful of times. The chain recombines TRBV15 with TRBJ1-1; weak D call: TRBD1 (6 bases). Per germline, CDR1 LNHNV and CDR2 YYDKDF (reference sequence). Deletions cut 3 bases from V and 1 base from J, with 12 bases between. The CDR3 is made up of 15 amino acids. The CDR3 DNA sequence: TGTGCCACCAGCAGGGTGGACAGATGGAACACTGAAGCTTTCTTT. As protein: CATSRVDRWNTEAFF.

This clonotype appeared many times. The CDR3 coding sequence is TGTGCCAGCAGCTTAGTAGGGACAGGGGGCACCGGGGAGCTGTTTTTT. This sequence encodes CASSLVGTGGTGELFF. This chain joins TRBV7-8 and TRBJ2-2; TRBD1 matches 11 bases. J lost 4 bases, V lost 1 base, and 2 bases had no gene match. Germline-derived CDR1 and CDR2 are SGHVS and FQNEAQ. This CDR3 spans 16 amino acids.

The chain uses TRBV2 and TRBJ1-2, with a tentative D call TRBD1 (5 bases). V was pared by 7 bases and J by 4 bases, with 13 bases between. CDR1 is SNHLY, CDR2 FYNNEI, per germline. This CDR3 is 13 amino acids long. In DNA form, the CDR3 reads TGTGCCAGCACCCCGGGGGGAGGCTATGGCTACACCTTC. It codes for CASTPGGGYGYTF.

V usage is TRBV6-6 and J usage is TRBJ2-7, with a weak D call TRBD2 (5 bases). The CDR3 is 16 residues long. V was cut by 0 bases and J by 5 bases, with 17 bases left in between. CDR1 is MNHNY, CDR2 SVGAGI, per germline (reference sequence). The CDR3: CASSYSRVSLGNEQYF. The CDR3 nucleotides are TGTGCCAGCAGTTACTCGAGGGTTAGCCTCGGCAACGAGCAGTACTTC.

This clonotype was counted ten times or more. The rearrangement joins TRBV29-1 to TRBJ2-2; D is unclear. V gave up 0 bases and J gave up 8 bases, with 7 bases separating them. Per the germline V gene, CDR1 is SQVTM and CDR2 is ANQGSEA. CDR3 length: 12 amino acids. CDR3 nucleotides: TGCAGCGTTGAAGATCAGAGAGGGGAGCTGTTTTTT. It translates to CSVEDQRGELFF.

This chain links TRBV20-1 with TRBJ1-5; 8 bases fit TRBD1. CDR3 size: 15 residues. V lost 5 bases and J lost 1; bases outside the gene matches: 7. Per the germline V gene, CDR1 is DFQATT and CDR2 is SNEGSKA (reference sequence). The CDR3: CSAWQGAVSNQPQHF. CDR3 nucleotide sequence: TGCAGTGCTTGGCAGGGGGCCGTGAGCAATCAGCCCCAGCATTTT.

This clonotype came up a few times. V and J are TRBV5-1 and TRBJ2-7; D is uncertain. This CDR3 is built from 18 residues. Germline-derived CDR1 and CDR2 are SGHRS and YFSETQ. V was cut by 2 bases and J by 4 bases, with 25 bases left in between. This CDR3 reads CASSFRTDQARIPYEQYF. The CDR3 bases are TGCGCCAGCAGCTTCAGAACCGATCAGGCTCGGATCCCTTACGAGCAGTACTTC.

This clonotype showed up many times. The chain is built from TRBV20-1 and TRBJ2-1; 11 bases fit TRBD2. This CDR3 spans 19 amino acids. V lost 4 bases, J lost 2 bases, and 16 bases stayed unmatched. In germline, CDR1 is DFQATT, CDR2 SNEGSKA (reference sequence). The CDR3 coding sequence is TGCAGTGCTAACGACCAGCTGTTTACTAGCGGGGGCGCCTACAATGAGCAGTTCTTC. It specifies CSANDQLFTSGGAYNEQFF.

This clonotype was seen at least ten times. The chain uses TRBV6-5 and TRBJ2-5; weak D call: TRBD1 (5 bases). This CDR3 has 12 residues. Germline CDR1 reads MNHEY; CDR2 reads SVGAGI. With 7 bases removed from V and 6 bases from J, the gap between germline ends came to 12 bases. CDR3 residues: CASISQGKTQYF. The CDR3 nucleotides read TGTGCCAGCATCTCCCAGGGAAAGACCCAGTACTTC.

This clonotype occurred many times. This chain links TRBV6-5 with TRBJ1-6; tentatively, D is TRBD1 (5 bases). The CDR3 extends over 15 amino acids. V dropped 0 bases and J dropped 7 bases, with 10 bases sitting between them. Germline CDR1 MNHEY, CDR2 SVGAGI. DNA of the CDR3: TGTGCCAGCAGTTACTCAAGGGGACGGAATTCACCCCTCCACTTT. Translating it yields CASSYSRGRNSPLHF.

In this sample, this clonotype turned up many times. CDR3: CASRDFRGPTDTQYF. CDR3 bases: TGTGCCAGCCGGGACTTCCGCGGCCCCACAGATACGCAGTATTTT. This sequence joins TRBV19 and TRBJ2-3, with D possibly being TRBD2 (6 bases). V was cut by 9 bases and J by 2 bases, with 18 bases left in between. This CDR3 region has 15 residues. CDR1 and CDR2 from the germline V gene are LNHDA and SQIVND (reference sequence).

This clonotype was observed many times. The CDR3 loop reads CASSYSGGPSYEQYV. For the CDR3, the DNA is TGTGCCAGCAGTTATAGCGGGGGGCCCTCCTACGAGCAGTACGTC. The V and J genes are TRBV28 and TRBJ2-7, with 10 bases lining up with TRBD2. Looked up from germline, CDR1 is MDHEN and CDR2 is SYDVKM. The CDR3 contains 15 residues. Trimming removed 4 bases from V and 0 bases from J; junction bases left unmatched: 3.

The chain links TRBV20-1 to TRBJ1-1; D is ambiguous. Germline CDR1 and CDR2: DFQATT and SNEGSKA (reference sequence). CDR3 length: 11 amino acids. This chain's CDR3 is CSVSQNTEAFF. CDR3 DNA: TGCAGCGTGTCACAGAACACTGAAGCTTTCTTT.

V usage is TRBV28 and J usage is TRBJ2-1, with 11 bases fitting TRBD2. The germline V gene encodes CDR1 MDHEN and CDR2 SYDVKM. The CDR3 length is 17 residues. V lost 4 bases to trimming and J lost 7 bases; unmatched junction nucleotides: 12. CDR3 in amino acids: CASSSGLLAGARNEQFF. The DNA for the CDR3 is TGTGCCAGCAGTTCTGGACTACTAGCGGGGGCCAGAAATGAGCAGTTCTTC.

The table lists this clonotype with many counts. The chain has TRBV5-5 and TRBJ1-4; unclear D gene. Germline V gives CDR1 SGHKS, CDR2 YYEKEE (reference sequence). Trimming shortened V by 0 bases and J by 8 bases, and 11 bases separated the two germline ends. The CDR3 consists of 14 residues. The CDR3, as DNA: TGTGCCAGCAGCTTGGGGGAGCCGGGAGAAAAACTGTTTTTT. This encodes CASSLGEPGEKLFF. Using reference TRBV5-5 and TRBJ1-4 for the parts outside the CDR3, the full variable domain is DAGVTQSPTHLIKTRGQQVTLRCSPISGHKSVSWYQQVLGQGPQFIFQYYEKEERGRGNFPDRFSARQFPNYSSELNVNALLLGDSALYLCASSLGEPGEKLFFGSGTQLSVL.

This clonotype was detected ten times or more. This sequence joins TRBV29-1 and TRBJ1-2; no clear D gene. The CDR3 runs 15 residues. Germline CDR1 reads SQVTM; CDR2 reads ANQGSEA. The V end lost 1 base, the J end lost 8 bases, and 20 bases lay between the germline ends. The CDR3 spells CSVEGGNLRREGYTF. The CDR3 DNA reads TGCAGCGTTGAAGGCGGTAATTTGAGGCGTGAAGGCTACACCTTC.

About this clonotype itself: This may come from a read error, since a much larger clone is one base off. The CDR3 is CASSESSGNQPQHF. The DNA of the CDR3 is TGTGCCAGCAGTGAATCGTCGGGGAATCAGCCCCAGCATTTT. The chain links TRBV2 to TRBJ1-5, with no clear D. The V and J ends lost 2 bases and 4 bases respectively, with 9 bases between them. The CDR3 has 14 residues. The germline V gene has CDR1 SNHLY and CDR2 FYNNEI.

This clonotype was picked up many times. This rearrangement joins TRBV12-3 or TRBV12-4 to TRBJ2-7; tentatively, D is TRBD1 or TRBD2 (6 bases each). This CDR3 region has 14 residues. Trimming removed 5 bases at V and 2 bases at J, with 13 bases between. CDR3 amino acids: CASSPMEGAYEQYF. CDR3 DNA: TGTGCCAGCAGTCCCATGGAGGGGGCCTACGAGCAGTACTTC.

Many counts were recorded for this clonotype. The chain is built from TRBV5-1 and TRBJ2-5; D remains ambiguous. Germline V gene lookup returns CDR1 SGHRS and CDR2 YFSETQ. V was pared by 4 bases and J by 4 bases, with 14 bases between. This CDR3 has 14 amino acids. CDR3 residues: CASSRGRSGETQYF. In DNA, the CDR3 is TGCGCCAGCAGCAGAGGACGGTCGGGAGAGACCCAGTACTTC.